Presented here are 7 T cell receptor beta chains from one specimen sequenced in a study of early T cells in non-severe SARS-CoV-2 infection. TCRdb redid the calling of the 5' RACE reads with MiXCR, one entry per CDR3 protein. There are around 67,000 distinct CDR3 sequences in the sample; about an eighth occur only once, and roughly 5.7% lies in the top ten. The source was whole blood, collected at baseline. These receptors originate from an adult who was a healthcare worker with PCR-confirmed SARS-CoV-2 infection or an uninfected control (not recorded which).

This clonotype has only a few counts. J is TRBJ1-1 and V is TRBV30; D is uncertain. Germline lookup yields CDR1 GTSNPN and CDR2 SVGIG (reference sequence). Trimming cost V 0 bases and J 9 bases, with 11 bases left between them. The CDR3 runs 12 residues. CDR3 residues: CAWSVLDTQAFF. The CDR3 DNA reads as TGTGCCTGGAGTGTTCTAGACACGCAAGCTTTCTTT. Full variable domain (rest looked up from reference TRBV30 and TRBJ1-1): SQTIHQWPATLVQPVGSPLSLECTVEGTSNPNLYWYRQAAGRGLQLLFYSVGIGQISSEVPQNLSASRPQDRQFILSSKKLLLSDSGFYLCAWSVLDTQAFFGQGTRLTVV.

This sequence joins TRBV29-1 and TRBJ2-7, with 9 bases that match TRBD1. The CDR3 loop spans 13 amino acids. V trimming: 6 bases; J trimming: 5 bases; junction bases outside the gene matches: 8. Germline values: CDR1 SQVTM, CDR2 ANQGSEA. CDR3 nucleotide sequence: TGCAGCGTCGATACGGGACAGGGTGACGAGCAGTACTTC. This sequence encodes CSVDTGQGDEQYF.

This clonotype was observed a handful of times. This chain connects TRBV7-9 to TRBJ2-1; 9 positions match TRBD2. Germline lookup yields CDR1 SEHNR and CDR2 FQNEAQ (reference sequence). The CDR3 totals 13 residues. V gave up 8 bases and J gave up 7 bases; unmatched junction bases: 6. The CDR3 DNA is TGTGCCAGCCGGCTAGCGGGGTATAATGAGCAGTTCTTC. Protein sequence: CASRLAGYNEQFF. The full variable domain, completed using reference TRBV7-9 and TRBJ2-1, is DTGVSQNPRHKITKRGQNVTFRCDPISEHNRLYWYRQTLGQGPEFLTYFQNEAQLEKSRLLSDRFSAERPKGSFSTLEIQRTEQGDSAMYLCASRLAGYNEQFFGPGTRLTVL.

This clonotype came up many times. V is TRBV5-4 and J is TRBJ1-2; D is perhaps TRBD1 (5 bases). Germline CDR1 and CDR2: SGHNT and YYREEE (reference sequence). This CDR3 spans 15 amino acids. Trimming took off 4 bases at V and 4 bases at J, with 17 bases between the two ends. The CDR3 DNA reads as TGTGCCAGCAGCCCGGGAGAAAATGGGGCCTATGGCTACACCTTC. This encodes CASSPGENGAYGYTF. Together with reference TRBV5-4 and TRBJ1-2, the CDR3 gives the full variable domain: ETGVTQSPTHLIKTRGQQVTLRCSSQSGHNTVSWYQQALGQGPQFIFQYYREEENGRGNFPPRFSGLQFPNYSSELNVNALELDDSALYLCASSPGENGAYGYTFGSGTRLTVV.

This clonotype was seen only a few times. The V call is TRBV20-1, the J call TRBJ2-1; 7 bases are a match to TRBD1. The V and J ends lost 1 base and 3 bases, in that order; junction bases with no gene match: 3. The CDR3 is made up of 14 amino acids. Germline CDR1 reads DFQATT; CDR2 reads SNEGSKA (reference sequence). The CDR3 DNA reads TGCAGTGCTAGAGGCAGGGGGTTCTACAATGAGCAGTTCTTC. Its translation: CSARGRGFYNEQFF.

The chain employs TRBV7-9 and TRBJ2-3, with D unresolved. Trimming shortened V by 5 bases and J by 2 bases, and 8 bases separated the two germline ends. In germline, CDR1 is SEHNR, CDR2 FQNEAQ (reference sequence). CDR3 length equals 13 residues. The CDR3 DNA reads TGTGCCAGCAGCCATAAAATCACAGATACGCAGTATTTT. Translating it yields CASSHKITDTQYF.

This clonotype was seen at least ten times. This sequence joins TRBV7-2 and TRBJ2-3; D uncertain. The germline V gene encodes CDR1 SGHTA and CDR2 FQGNSA. V shed 2 bases and J shed 0 bases, with 12 bases lying between them. The CDR3 is made up of 16 amino acids. The CDR3 region is CASSLRAKPSTDTQYF. DNA for the CDR3: TGTGCCAGCAGCTTAAGGGCCAAACCTAGCACAGATACGCAGTATTTT.